The 19 T cell receptor beta chains listed next were all sequenced from one sample in a study of shared T cell receptors in the human thymus. Libraries were prepared by immunoSEQ multiplex PCR; TCRdb keeps only in-frame clonotypes and omits some of them. The profile shows about 540,000 clones, around 82% of them singletons. These data are also associated with another study on human thymus T cells.

Material for sequencing was thymocytes. The receptors here all came from a boy under two years old with a congenital heart defect.

V gene TRBV25-1 combines with J gene TRBJ1-2, with D maybe TRBD1 (5 bases). The germline V and J ends were trimmed by 8 bases and 3 bases, with 13 bases remaining between them. Germline V lookup: CDR1 MGHDK, CDR2 SYGVNS. There are 13 residues in the CDR3. Written as DNA, the CDR3 is TGTGCCAGCCAATTAGGAGGGGACTATGGCTACACCTTC. Translating gives CASQLGGDYGYTF.

The chain combines TRBV6-5 with TRBJ2-1; D is uncertain. With 3 bases removed from V and 5 bases from J, the gap between germline ends came to 14 bases. The CDR3 loop spans 15 amino acids. Per the germline V gene, CDR1 is MNHEY and CDR2 is SVGAGI. The CDR3 DNA is TGTGCCAGCAGTTATTATTTGGAGACCCACAATGAGCAGTTCTTC. This sequence encodes CASSYYLETHNEQFF.

The chain links TRBV7-9 to TRBJ2-7, with D maybe TRBD2 (7 bases). The CDR3 has 18 residues. Germline V gene data show CDR1 as SEHNR and CDR2 as FQNEAQ (reference sequence). Trimming left V 1 base short and J 3 bases short, with 22 bases between. The CDR3 sequence: CASSLGDLNRGALYEQYF. CDR3 in DNA: TGTGCCAGCAGCTTAGGGGACCTGAACCGGGGGGCACTCTACGAGCAGTACTTC.

This chain links TRBV2 with TRBJ2-2, with D perhaps matching TRBD1 (5 bases). The V and J ends lost 4 bases and 4 bases respectively, with 7 bases between them. Per the germline V gene, CDR1 is SNHLY and CDR2 is FYNNEI. The CDR3 contains 13 residues. This chain's CDR3 is CASSGQLTGELFF. The CDR3 nucleotides read TGTGCCAGCAGTGGACAGCTCACCGGGGAGCTGTTTTTT.

This chain connects TRBV27 to TRBJ2-3; 11 positions agree with TRBD2. This CDR3 comprises 17 residues. Germline CDR1 and CDR2: MNHEY and SMNVEV (reference sequence). The trim removed 5 bases at V and 2 bases at J, leaving 9 bases unmatched. The chain's CDR3 is CASSAPSSGRITDTQYF. As DNA, the CDR3 is TGTGCCAGCAGTGCCCCTTCTAGCGGGAGGATCACAGATACGCAGTATTTT.

The chain employs TRBV7-8 and TRBJ1-2; 11 positions agree with TRBD1. V was pared by 3 bases and J by 4 bases, with 7 bases of the junction left unmatched. This CDR3 has 16 amino acids. Germline V CDR1 and CDR2: SGHVS, FQNEAQ. The CDR3 DNA reads TGTGCCAGCAGCTTTATGGACAGGGGGCAGGGCTATGGCTACACCTTC. Translating it yields CASSFMDRGQGYGYTF.

The CDR3 bases are TGTGCCAGCAGTACAGGGGAGGAGACCCAGTACTTC. Translating it yields CASSTGEETQYF. This rearrangement joins TRBV27 to TRBJ2-5; 7 nucleotides match TRBD1. Germline assignment: CDR1 MNHEY and CDR2 SMNVEV (reference sequence). V was pared by 5 bases and J by 5 bases, with 2 bases of the junction left unmatched. The CDR3 spans 12 residues.

The chain joins TRBV9 to TRBJ2-1, with TRBD1 as a possible D gene (5 bases). Germline V CDR1 and CDR2: SGDLS, YYNGEE. V shed 0 bases and J shed 3 bases, with 10 bases lying between them. There are 15 residues in the CDR3. CDR3 DNA sequence: TGTGCCAGCAGCGTAGTGGCAGGGAACTACAATGAGCAGTTCTTC. This translates into CASSVVAGNYNEQFF.

A word on this clone: The same CDR3 arises from other DNA sequences in this sample as well. This chain uses TRBV4-2 with TRBJ2-7; weak D call: TRBD2 (7 bases). V was shortened by 1 base and J by 5 bases, with 21 bases between the two germline ends. This CDR3 is built from 17 residues. Germline lookup yields CDR1 LGHNA and CDR2 YNFKEQ. The CDR3 nucleotides are TGTGCCAGCAGCCAAGGTTTGGGGGGGGCGGGAGACAACGAGCAGTACTTC. It is translated as CASSQGLGGAGDNEQYF.

This clone was counted a few times. At one end, the junction sequence differs from germline, possibly due to a read error. This chain joins TRBV7-7 and TRBJ2-6; D perhaps matches TRBD1 (6 bases). The CDR3 loop spans 17 amino acids. CDR1 SSHAT and CDR2 FNYEAQ come from the germline V gene (reference sequence). The CDR3 loop is CASSTGQGGTGANVLTF. The CDR3 nucleotides are TGTGCTAGCAGCACGGGACAAGGGGGTACGGGGGCCAACGTCCTGACTTTC.

This clone has only a few counts. Other DNA sequences in this sample translate to the same CDR3. The rearrangement uses TRBV19 and TRBJ2-2, with TRBD2 identical over 7 bases. CDR1 LNHDA and CDR2 SQIVND come from the germline V gene (reference sequence). CDR3 length equals 17 residues. The V gene end was trimmed by 5 bases and the J gene end by 7 bases; junction bases not matched to a gene: 16. The CDR3 sequence: CASSPAPPPWGGGELFF. The CDR3 region has the DNA TGTGCCAGTAGTCCTGCCCCACCCCCCTGGGGGGGCGGGGAGCTGTTTTTT.

The V gene is TRBV5-1, the J gene TRBJ1-2, with 8 bases that match TRBD1. Germline V gene data show CDR1 as SGHRS and CDR2 as YFSETQ. The trim removed 2 bases at V and 7 bases at J, leaving 4 bases unmatched. The CDR3 covers 13 residues. CDR3 protein: CASSFGQGSGYTF. The CDR3 DNA follows: TGCGCCAGCAGCTTTGGACAGGGAAGTGGCTACACCTTC.

The V and J genes are TRBV14 and TRBJ2-5, with TRBD2 matching 13 bases. The CDR3 is 17 amino acids. CDR1 and CDR2 from the germline V gene are SGHDN and FVKESK. The trim removed 1 base at V and 1 base at J, leaving 3 bases unmatched. This CDR3 reads CASSQAGLAGSQETQYF. The CDR3 region has the DNA TGTGCCAGCAGCCAAGCGGGACTAGCGGGATCCCAAGAGACCCAGTACTTC.

V is TRBV29-1 and J is TRBJ2-5; no clear D gene. Germline CDR1 and CDR2: SQVTM and ANQGSEA. V was trimmed by 5 bases and J by 5 bases, leaving 21 bases between them. The CDR3 is 15 residues long. CDR3 protein: CSVYILNGGHETQYF. CDR3 coding DNA: TGCAGCGTTTATATCCTTAACGGTGGTCACGAGACCCAGTACTTC.

The chain uses TRBV10-3 and TRBJ2-7, with 9 bases fitting TRBD2. CDR3 size: 15 residues. V shed 5 bases, J shed 0 bases, and the junction held 5 bases outside the gene matches. Germline V CDR1 and CDR2: ENHRY, SYGVKD. CDR3 sequence: CAISLLAGISYEQYF. The CDR3 region has the DNA TGTGCCATCAGTCTACTAGCGGGTATCTCCTACGAGCAGTACTTC.

The chain combines TRBV30 with TRBJ2-5; maybe TRBD1 (6 bases). TRBJ2-7 explains the end of the DNA better; the J call may be wrong. From germline, CDR1 is GTSNPN and CDR2 SVGIG (reference sequence). CDR3 length: 13 residues. CDR3 sequence (DNA): TGTGCCTGGAGTTACCGGGACACCTACGAGCAGTACTTC. This codes for CAWSYRDTYEQYF.

This chain joins TRBV4-3 and TRBJ2-2, with D possibly matching TRBD2 (6 bases). Trimming left V 3 bases short and J 5 bases short, with 22 bases between. Germline loops: CDR1 LGHNA, CDR2 YSLEER. This CDR3 is 18 amino acids long. Here the CDR3 reads CASSQAYPGGRRTGELFF. The CDR3 coding sequence is TGCGCCAGCAGCCAGGCTTACCCCGGGGGAAGGCGTACCGGGGAGCTGTTTTTT.

CDR3 nucleotides: TGTGCCAGCATACGGGCGGGATCGGGTGAGCAGTACTTC. Translated, it gives CASIRAGSGEQYF. The rearrangement links TRBV28 to TRBJ2-7, with D possibly being TRBD2 (6 bases). Germline CDR1 MDHEN, CDR2 SYDVKM. With 7 bases removed from V and 7 bases from J, the gap between germline ends came to 17 bases. The CDR3 is made up of 13 amino acids.

The chain is built from TRBV28 and TRBJ2-7; 13 nucleotides match TRBD2. The length of the CDR3 is 17 residues. After removal of 6 bases from V and 1 base from J, the junction contained 9 bases not matched to a gene. Germline CDR1 reads MDHEN; CDR2 reads SYDVKM. The CDR3 DNA follows: TGTGCCAGCAGCTACCGAACGGGACTAGCGGGATCCTACGAGCAGTACTTC. Protein product: CASSYRTGLAGSYEQYF.